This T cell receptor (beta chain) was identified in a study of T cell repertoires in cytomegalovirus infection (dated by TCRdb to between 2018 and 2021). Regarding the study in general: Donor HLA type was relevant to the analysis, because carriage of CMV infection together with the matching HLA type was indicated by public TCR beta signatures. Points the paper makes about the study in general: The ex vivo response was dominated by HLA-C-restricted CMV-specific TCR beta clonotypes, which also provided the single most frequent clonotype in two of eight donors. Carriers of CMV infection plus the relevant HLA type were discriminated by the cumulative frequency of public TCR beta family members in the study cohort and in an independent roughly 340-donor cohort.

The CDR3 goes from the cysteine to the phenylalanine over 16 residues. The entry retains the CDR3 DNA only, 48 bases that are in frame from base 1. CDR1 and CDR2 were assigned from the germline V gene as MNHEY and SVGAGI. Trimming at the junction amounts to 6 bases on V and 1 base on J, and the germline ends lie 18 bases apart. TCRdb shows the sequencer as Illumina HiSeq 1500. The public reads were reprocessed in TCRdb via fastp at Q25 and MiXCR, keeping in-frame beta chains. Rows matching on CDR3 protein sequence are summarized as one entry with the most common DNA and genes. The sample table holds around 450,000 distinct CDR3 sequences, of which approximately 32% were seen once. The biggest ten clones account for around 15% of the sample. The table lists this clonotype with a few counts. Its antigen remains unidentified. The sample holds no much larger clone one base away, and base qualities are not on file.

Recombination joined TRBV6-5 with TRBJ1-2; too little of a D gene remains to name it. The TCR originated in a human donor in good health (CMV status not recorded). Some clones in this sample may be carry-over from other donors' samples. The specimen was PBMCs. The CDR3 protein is CASSPLDIRDNYGYTF. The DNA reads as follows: TGTGCCAGCAGCCCTCTAGACATCCGAGATAACTATGGCTACACCTTC.